Many counts were recorded for the clone carrying this TCR beta chain. Individual cDNA molecules were tagged with unique molecular identifiers. TCRdb reanalysed the 5' RACE reads using MiXCR and keeps one entry per CDR3 protein. The sample lists about 45,000 distinct CDR3 sequences, more than 9% occurring once. The sample belongs to a study of early T cells in non-severe SARS-CoV-2 infection. Sample: whole blood. This receptor was identified in an adult who was a healthcare worker with PCR-confirmed SARS-CoV-2 infection or an uninfected control (not recorded which).

The CDR3 DNA is TGTGCCAGCAGTTTGGGACAGGGGTTCACAAGAGAGACCCAGTACTTC. Its translation is CASSLGQGFTRETQYF. The chain employs TRBV6-2 or TRBV6-3 and TRBJ2-5; TRBD1 agrees at 10 bases. Trimming cost V 4 bases and J 4 bases; bases outside gene matches: 9. From germline, CDR1 is MNHEY and CDR2 SVGEGT. The CDR3 has 16 residues.